A selection of T cell receptor beta chains follows, all from one sample in a study of T cell responses to AZD1222 COVID-19 vaccine. Produced via immunoSEQ multiplex PCR; TCRdb's table is partial and in-frame only. The sample gives some 150,000 clones, roughly 90% of which show up once; more than 5% is in the top ten. The sequences come from peripheral blood, collected on day 0 of AZD1222 vaccination. These TCRs come from an adult in good health. The CDR3 runs from the conserved cysteine through the conserved F or W. Fields, in order: V gene, D gene, J gene, clone size, CDR3 DNA, CDR3 protein. A D gene is named only where the DNA matches it firmly. The size entry is marked missing in some rows and otherwise reads once, few, many or a size class.

v_gene: TRBV19
d_gene: TRBD1
j_gene: TRBJ1-4
abundance: -
CDR3nt: TGTGCCAGTAGCATCGGGGGAGGCGTCCACGCGGGACAGGTTAATGAAAAACTGTTTTTT
CDR3aa: CASSIGGGVHAGQVNEKLFF

v_gene: TRBV19
d_gene: -
j_gene: TRBJ1-4
abundance: -
CDR3nt: TGTGCCAGTAGTCCGGCGGACAGACATTCAACTAATGAAAAACTGTTTTTT
CDR3aa: CASSPADRHSTNEKLFF

v_gene: TRBV28
d_gene: -
j_gene: TRBJ2-7
abundance: -
CDR3nt: TGTGCCAGCAGTTTAGACACCTACGAGCAGTACTTC
CDR3aa: CASSLDTYEQYF

v_gene: TRBV7-2
d_gene: -
j_gene: TRBJ2-7
abundance: -
CDR3nt: TGTGCCAGCAGCCCCGGTGGTAGCTCGTACGAGCAGTACTTC
CDR3aa: CASSPGGSSYEQYF

v_gene: TRBV24-1
d_gene: -
j_gene: TRBJ2-5
abundance: -
CDR3nt: TGTGCCACCACCCGGGGGACCCAGTACTTC
CDR3aa: CATTRGTQYF

v_gene: TRBV6-5
d_gene: TRBD1
j_gene: TRBJ2-7
abundance: -
CDR3nt: TGTGCCAGCACGCCGTGGACAGGGGGCGAGGAGCAGTACTTC
CDR3aa: CASTPWTGGEEQYF

v_gene: TRBV7-8
d_gene: -
j_gene: TRBJ2-2
abundance: -
CDR3nt: TGTGCCAGCAGGAGCCGGGTAACCGGGGAGCTGTTTTTT
CDR3aa: CASRSRVTGELFF

v_gene: TRBV6-5
d_gene: -
j_gene: TRBJ1-1
abundance: once
CDR3nt: TGTGCCAGCAGTTACCTAGGTGTTACTGAAGCTTTCTTT
CDR3aa: CASSYLGVTEAFF

v_gene: TRBV6-4
d_gene: TRBD2
j_gene: TRBJ2-3
abundance: few
CDR3nt: TGTGCCAGCAGTGACTCTAGCGGGGGCACAGATACGCAGTATTTT
CDR3aa: CASSDSSGGTDTQYF

v_gene: TRBV9
d_gene: TRBD2
j_gene: TRBJ2-2
abundance: -
CDR3nt: TGTGCCAGCAGCGTTCTAGCGGGAGGGCCGGGTACCGGGGAGCTGTTTTTT
CDR3aa: CASSVLAGGPGTGELFF

v_gene: TRBV7-6
d_gene: -
j_gene: TRBJ1-1
abundance: -
CDR3nt: TGTGCCAGCAGCTTAGACCCGGCGCTGCCAGAAGCTTTCTTT
CDR3aa: CASSLDPALPEAFF

v_gene: TRBV10-1
d_gene: TRBD2
j_gene: TRBJ2-1
abundance: -
CDR3nt: TGCGCCAGCAGTGAGTCAGGCCTAGCGGGGGATGAGCAGTTCTTC
CDR3aa: CASSESGLAGDEQFF

v_gene: TRBV5-4
d_gene: -
j_gene: TRBJ1-1
abundance: -
CDR3nt: TGTGCCAGCAGCTCACTTGGCTTGGCCCAAGCTTTCTTT
CDR3aa: CASSSLGLAQAFF

v_gene: TRBV18
d_gene: -
j_gene: TRBJ2-7
abundance: -
CDR3nt: TGTGCCAGCTCACCAGAGAATAGCGGCGAGCAGTACTTC
CDR3aa: CASSPENSGEQYF

v_gene: TRBV9
d_gene: -
j_gene: TRBJ2-1
abundance: -
CDR3nt: TGTGCCAGCAGCGGGAGAGAGCGGACTACCATCAATGAGCAGTTCTTC
CDR3aa: CASSGRERTTINEQFF

v_gene: TRBV21-1
d_gene: -
j_gene: TRBJ2-4
abundance: -
CDR3nt: TGTGCCAGCAGCCAAGGGAACGGACAGCCACTAGCCAAAAACATTCAGTACTTC
CDR3aa: CASSQGNGQPLAKNIQYF

v_gene: TRBV7-2
d_gene: -
j_gene: TRBJ2-5
abundance: -
CDR3nt: TGTGCCAGCAGCTTACAAGGGCCTGGGCGGGAGACCCAGTACTTC
CDR3aa: CASSLQGPGRETQYF

v_gene: TRBV7-9
d_gene: -
j_gene: TRBJ2-7
abundance: -
CDR3nt: TGTGCCAGCAGCTCGGGCAGGGGTAGCGAGCAGTACTTC
CDR3aa: CASSSGRGSEQYF

v_gene: TRBV2
d_gene: -
j_gene: TRBJ1-1
abundance: -
CDR3nt: TGTGCCAGCAGGGAATCATGGGGGCTGAAGGCTGAAGCTTTCTTT
CDR3aa: CASRESWGLKAEAFF

v_gene: TRBV19
d_gene: TRBD1
j_gene: TRBJ2-2
abundance: -
CDR3nt: TGTGCCAGTAGTCAACCGGGACAGGGAACCGGGGAGCTGTTTTTT
CDR3aa: CASSQPGQGTGELFF

v_gene: TRBV3-1/TRBV3-2
d_gene: TRBD1
j_gene: TRBJ1-3
abundance: -
CDR3nt: TGTGCCAGCAGCACGGGACAGGGGGTCGGAAACACCATATATTTT
CDR3aa: CASSTGQGVGNTIYF

v_gene: TRBV20-1
d_gene: -
j_gene: TRBJ2-3
abundance: -
CDR3nt: TGCAGTGCTAGTGGAACCGATCGCATCAGCACAGATACGCAGTATTTT
CDR3aa: CSASGTDRISTDTQYF

v_gene: TRBV7-2
d_gene: -
j_gene: TRBJ1-1
abundance: -
CDR3nt: TGTGCCAGCAGCAAACAACAGACGTTCATGAACACTGAAGCTTTCTTT
CDR3aa: CASSKQQTFMNTEAFF

v_gene: TRBV2
d_gene: -
j_gene: TRBJ1-1
abundance: -
CDR3nt: TGTGCCAGCAGGGAAGCCAACACTGAAGCTTTCTTT
CDR3aa: CASREANTEAFF